This T cell receptor (beta chain) was sequenced during a study of CD8 T cells in Susac syndrome. Study-wide results and limits: In its TCR sequencing and HLA analysis, the study acknowledged that the number of individuals was relatively small.

In blood CD8+ and CD4+ T cells, TCR beta underwent sequencing. The CD8+ and CD4+ T cells were negatively isolated, with the TEMRA cells enriched by FACS. In regard to this clonotype: Its antigen is undetermined.

An input of 0.5 to 1 ug of RNA was subjected to reverse transcription using random hexamers. The authors amplified TCR beta CDR3 across 54 Vbeta and 13 Jbeta using immunoSEQ multiplex PCR. A single record per CDR3 protein comes from TCRdb applying MiXCR to the immunoSEQ multiplex PCR reads. The table includes tens of thousands of distinct CDR3 sequences, approximately 92% detected once. This CDR3 comprises 11 residues. CDR1 and CDR2 (germline): SQVTM, ANQGSEA. Deletions cut 4 bases from V and 9 bases from J, with 10 bases between. The chain employs TRBV29-1 and TRBJ2-1; D call uncertain. The sequenced material came from CD8+ T cells from PBMCs. This TCR derives from a human donor in good health. CDR3 nucleotides: TGCAGCGTTGTGGTTCAGAGTGAGCAGTTCTTC. It encodes CSVVVQSEQFF.